These T cell receptor beta chains were read from a single sample in a study of human T cells and chemical hapten exposure. TCRdb reprocessed the RACE reads via MiXCR and lists one record per CDR3 protein. The sample shows about 96,000 distinct CDR3 sequences, about a tenth of them seen only once. The sample consisted of whole blood, taken in connection with sensitization to the hapten diphenylcyclopropenone (DPC). Receptors were obtained from a woman aged 40 to 55 with alopecia areata. Some clones in this sample may be carry-over from other donors' samples. The conserved cysteine and the conserved F or W are not part of the CDR3 here. For some rows the clone size is stated as once, few or many, or as a class when expanded; others skip it.

v_call: TRBV29-1
clone_size: many
j_call: TRBJ2-2
cdr3_aa: SVRGTEGFANTGELF

v_call: TRBV28
clone_size: -
j_call: TRBJ2-1
cdr3_aa: ASSFPGREQF

v_call: TRBV29-1
clone_size: many
j_call: TRBJ2-3
cdr3_aa: SVDLAGEADTQY

v_call: TRBV9
clone_size: -
j_call: TRBJ1-1
cdr3_aa: ASKGAGTEAF

v_call: TRBV20-1
clone_size: few
j_call: TRBJ2-3
cdr3_aa: SARSLASSTDTQY

v_call: TRBV6-5
clone_size: many
j_call: TRBJ1-5
cdr3_aa: ASSSEVGGQPQH

v_call: TRBV20-1
clone_size: many
j_call: TRBJ2-3
cdr3_aa: SARTSGRPDTQY

v_call: TRBV6-2/TRBV6-3
clone_size: -
j_call: TRBJ1-5
cdr3_aa: ASRDRGSNQPQH

v_call: TRBV28
clone_size: few
j_call: TRBJ2-3
cdr3_aa: ASSPQIAGTDTQY

v_call: TRBV21-1
clone_size: -
j_call: TRBJ1-5
cdr3_aa: ASSKGFVRAFQPQH

v_call: TRBV5-1
clone_size: many
j_call: TRBJ2-2
cdr3_aa: ASSLALAGGPNTGELF

v_call: TRBV7-2
clone_size: few
j_call: TRBJ2-1
cdr3_aa: ASSLTSGRGDEQF

v_call: TRBV11-2
clone_size: few
j_call: TRBJ2-1
cdr3_aa: ASSPDRDAISYNEQF

v_call: TRBV28
clone_size: few
j_call: TRBJ2-7
cdr3_aa: ASSSLSLPYLGTGLHYEQY